Below are 15 T cell receptor beta chains sequenced from a single sample in a study of vaccination and CD4 T cells after COVID-19. No cognate antigen is known for these TCRs. Treatment noted: approximately 11-day PBMC culture with coronavirus spike peptide pools or control peptides (ViraFEST assay). According to the study, CD4+ T cells from the unexposed donor were gathered ahead of the COVID-19 pandemic (2011-2018). At the Johns Hopkins FTIC core, DNA taken from cultured CD4+ T cells was sequenced by way of the Oncomine TCR Beta short-read assay. Genomic DNA was taken out of cultured CD4+ T cells by extraction. A single record per CDR3 protein comes from TCRdb applying MiXCR to the PCR reads. This table has several thousand distinct CDR3 sequences, 25% to 35% appearing once. Material for sequencing was CD4+ T cells from blood, cultured in vitro. Receptors originate from a human donor in good health.

The chain recombines TRBV19 with TRBJ1-1; a weak D match, TRBD1 (6 bases). The CDR3 extends over 14 amino acids. Germline CDR1 LNHDA, CDR2 SQIVND (reference sequence). V gave up 2 bases and J gave up 1 base, with 8 bases separating them. The CDR3 sequence: CASSIQGTNTEAFF. The CDR3 bases are TGTGCCAGTAGTATACAGGGGACGAACACTGAAGCTTTCTTT.

This clonotype was recorded a few times. The rearrangement joins TRBV24-1 to TRBJ2-2; 9 bases align to TRBD1. J gave up 7 bases and V 1 base, and 12 bases lay outside the gene matches. The CDR3 runs to 18 residues. Germline CDR1 reads KGHDR; CDR2 reads SFDVKD. This CDR3 is CATSDFETGGERGGELFF. DNA for the CDR3: TGTGCCACCAGTGATTTCGAGACAGGGGGAGAACGGGGCGGGGAGCTGTTTTTT.

The chain recombines TRBV28 with TRBJ1-2; 12 nucleotides agree with TRBD1. This CDR3 has 17 amino acids. The ends lost 6 bases at V and 2 bases at J; junction bases unmatched: 10. The germline V gene has CDR1 MDHEN and CDR2 SYDVKM. The CDR3 loop reads CASRLAGTGGRNYGYTF. The DNA for the CDR3 is TGTGCCAGCAGACTAGCCGGGACAGGGGGCCGGAACTATGGCTACACCTTC.

This clonotype is deemed medium-sized. V is TRBV20-1 and J is TRBJ2-1; 11 nucleotides agree with TRBD2. This CDR3 has 17 amino acids. Germline lookup yields CDR1 DFQATT and CDR2 SNEGSKA (reference sequence). The junction had 7 bases not matched to a gene; V was cut back by 0 bases and J by 3 bases. As DNA, the CDR3 is TGCAGTGCTAGAGATCCCGGTGGGACTAGCGGCTACAATGAGCAGTTCTTC. Its protein product is CSARDPGGTSGYNEQFF.

The chain uses TRBV5-1 and TRBJ2-1; the match to TRBD2 covers 10 bases. The CDR3 extends over 17 amino acids. Germline V gene data show CDR1 as SGHRS and CDR2 as YFSETQ. The junction had 16 bases not matched to a gene; V was cut back by 4 bases and J by 9 bases. The CDR3 loop is CASSAKTSGLKGGEQFF. The CDR3 DNA reads as TGCGCCAGCAGCGCGAAGACTAGCGGGCTAAAGGGAGGTGAGCAGTTCTTC.

This clonotype has more than one count but fewer than ten. The chain has TRBV7-2 and TRBJ1-2; D is possibly TRBD1 (6 bases). In germline, CDR1 is SGHTA, CDR2 FQGNSA. The CDR3 sequence is 15 residues long. V lost 6 bases and J 5 bases, leaving 19 bases between the germline ends. DNA for the CDR3: TGTGCCAGCAGTTTTCAAGCGACAGGCCGTTATGGCTACACCTTC. It encodes CASSFQATGRYGYTF.

This clonotype qualifies as medium-sized. This chain connects TRBV7-9 to TRBJ2-5, with 13 bases matching TRBD2. Losses at the gene ends were 4 bases for V and 5 bases for J; bases not matched to a gene: 10. The germline CDR1 and CDR2 sequences are SEHNR and FQNEAQ (reference sequence). This CDR3 is 17 amino acids long. CDR3 DNA sequence: TGTGCCAGCAGCTCATACCAACTAGCGGGAGGGCCTGAGACCCAGTACTTC. Protein product: CASSSYQLAGGPETQYF.

This clonotype was seen more than once but under ten times. The rearrangement links TRBV7-2 to TRBJ2-1; D not resolved. CDR3 length equals 13 residues. Trimming removed 0 bases from V and 4 bases from J, with 4 bases in between. The germline V gene has CDR1 SGHTA and CDR2 FQGNSA. In DNA, the CDR3 is TGTGCCAGCAGCTTAGCGCGATACAATGAGCAGTTCTTC. It specifies CASSLARYNEQFF.

The chain is built from TRBV29-1 and TRBJ2-2; D unresolved. Germline CDR1 reads SQVTM; CDR2 reads ANQGSEA. The CDR3 totals 13 residues. V lost 4 bases, J lost 2 bases, and 8 bases lay in between. CDR3 nucleotide sequence: TGCAGCGTTGGGCAGATTAACACCGGGGAGCTGTTTTTT. Translated: CSVGQINTGELFF.

The chain joins TRBV30 to TRBJ1-1; 7 nucleotides line up with TRBD1. The V segment lost 4 bases and the J segment 1 base; nucleotides outside the gene matches: 3. Germline V gene sequence: CDR1 GTSNPN, CDR2 SVGIG (reference sequence). The CDR3 is made up of 13 amino acids. CDR3 residues: CAWNGQENTEAFF. CDR3 sequence (DNA): TGTGCCTGGAACGGACAGGAGAACACTGAAGCTTTCTTT.

In this sample, this clonotype turned up a few times. The chain is built from TRBV10-3 and TRBJ1-2; the match to TRBD1 covers 8 bases. This CDR3 contains 16 residues. Per germline, CDR1 ENHRY and CDR2 SYGVKD. Losses at the gene ends were 2 bases for V and 2 bases for J; bases not matched to a gene: 7. The CDR3 nucleotides read TGTGCCATCAGTGAGGGACCCTCAGGGGGCAACTATGGCTACACCTTC. Translating it yields CAISEGPSGGNYGYTF.

This clonotype was seen more than once but under ten times. The CDR3 DNA is TGTGCCAGCAGTGCCTGGGCGGGCCACGAGCAGTACTTC. It is translated as CASSAWAGHEQYF. The chain uses TRBV2 and TRBJ2-7; TRBD2 is a possible D gene (5 bases). Trimming removed 4 bases from V and 5 bases from J, with 12 bases in between. The germline gives CDR1 SNHLY, CDR2 FYNNEI. The CDR3 has 13 residues.

The J gene is TRBJ2-2, the V gene TRBV18, with TRBD2 identical over 9 bases. With V trimmed by 3 bases and J by 5 bases, 4 bases remained unmatched. Germline V gene data show CDR1 as KGHSH and CDR2 as LQKENI. The CDR3 totals 15 residues. CDR3 sequence: CASSPEREVTGELFF. DNA for the CDR3: TGTGCCAGCTCACCTGAGCGGGAGGTAACCGGGGAGCTGTTTTTT.

Details on this clonotype: It is unclear where the CDR3 begins or ends on the DNA, so no DNA is shown, and the CDR3 is as TCRdb lists it. The chain couples TRBV20-1 to TRBJ1-2; TRBD1 was called by the table and not checked on the DNA. Counting both end residues, the CDR3 totals 24 amino acids. Germline V gene data show CDR1 as DFQATT and CDR2 as SNEGSKA (reference sequence). CDR3 sequence reads: CSAREGRASYEQYFGPGQGAGYTF.

The DNA for the CDR3 is TGTGCCAGCAGCCAACGGGTGGGCCCCGGGGGTAACGAGCAGTACTTC. Protein: CASSQRVGPGGNEQYF. The rearrangement joins TRBV11-2 to TRBJ2-7; TRBD2 might be the D (6 bases). The V gene's germline CDR1 is SGHAT and CDR2 FQNNGV. The V end lost 5 bases, the J end lost 5 bases, and 22 bases lay between the germline ends. The CDR3 extends over 16 amino acids.